A selection of T cell receptor beta chains follows, all from one sample in a study of graft-versus-host responses after intestinal transplantation. Using immunoSEQ multiplex PCR, the repertoire was profiled, and TCRdb retains in-frame clones only, with some absent. The table has approximately 86,000 clones, around 91% seen once. Their target antigens are unknown. The sample consisted of unstimulated CD4+ T cells sorted from spleen or lymph node cells, taken before intestinal transplant. Receptors were obtained from a human donor who received an intestinal transplant. Each CDR3 is given with its conserved first and last residue. A D gene is named only where the DNA matches it firmly. Rows may omit the clone size; those that give it use once, few, many or a size class.

D: -; size: once; length: 12; J: TRBJ2-3; V: TRBV4-3; DNA: TGCGCCAGCAGCCAAGACCGGGATACGCAGTATTTT; CDR3: CASSQDRDTQYF
D: TRBD1; size: -; length: 16; J: TRBJ1-6; V: TRBV19; DNA: TGTGCCAGTAGTGGGACAGGGGGCGTTAGTAATTCACCCCTCCACTTT; CDR3: CASSGTGGVSNSPLHF
D: -; size: -; length: 13; J: TRBJ1-1; V: TRBV6-5; DNA: TGTGCCAGCAGTGGGGCCGACGCATCCCCAGATTACTTT; CDR3: CASSGADASPDYF
D: TRBD2; size: -; length: 15; J: TRBJ2-1; V: TRBV7-2; DNA: TGTGCCAGCAGCTTTAGCGGGAGCTCCTACAATGAGCAGTTCTTC; CDR3: CASSFSGSSYNEQFF
D: TRBD1; size: -; length: 17; J: TRBJ1-2; V: TRBV5-1; DNA: TGCGCCAGCAGCTTCGGGACAGGGGGCTTTTCTAACTATGGCTACACCTTC; CDR3: CASSFGTGGFSNYGYTF
D: TRBD2; size: -; length: 15; J: TRBJ2-7; V: TRBV14; DNA: TGTGCCAGCAGCCAAGACACCCAGCGGGGGGGCGAGCAGTACTTC; CDR3: CASSQDTQRGGEQYF
D: TRBD1; size: -; length: 20; J: TRBJ1-2; V: TRBV9; DNA: TGTGCCAGCGACGTAACCCCGCAAGCAGGGGGTGGCAGCGACGACTATGGCTACACCTTC; CDR3: CASDVTPQAGGGSDDYGYTF
D: TRBD1; size: -; length: 15; J: TRBJ1-2; V: TRBV6-5; DNA: TGTGCCAGCAGTTCAGAGACAGGGGGGGTCTATGGCTACACCTTC; CDR3: CASSSETGGVYGYTF
D: -; size: -; length: 15; J: TRBJ1-1; V: TRBV15; DNA: TGTGCCACCAGCAGGGAGGGAGGGTGGGCGACTGAAGCTTTCTTT; CDR3: CATSREGGWATEAFF
D: -; size: -; length: 14; J: TRBJ2-1; V: TRBV11-2; DNA: TGTGCCAGCAGCTTTACCAGTTCCTACAATGAGCAGTTCTTC; CDR3: CASSFTSSYNEQFF
D: TRBD1; size: -; length: 17; J: TRBJ2-6; V: TRBV25-1; DNA: TGTGCCAGCAGTGGGCAGGGGGCGCCGGCTGGGGCCAACGTCCTGACTTTC; CDR3: CASSGQGAPAGANVLTF
D: -; size: -; length: 14; J: TRBJ1-2; V: TRBV19; DNA: TGTGCCAGTAGTATAAGGTGGGGAGGCTATGGCTACACCTTC; CDR3: CASSIRWGGYGYTF
D: -; size: -; length: 15; J: TRBJ2-3; V: TRBV10-2; DNA: TGCGCCAGCAGTGAGTTCATGGACTTCACAGATACGCAGTATTTT; CDR3: CASSEFMDFTDTQYF
D: -; size: -; length: 13; J: TRBJ2-5; V: TRBV19; DNA: TGTGCCAGTGGGAGGATGAACCAAGAGACCCAGTACTTC; CDR3: CASGRMNQETQYF
D: TRBD2; size: -; length: 13; J: TRBJ2-7; V: TRBV7-2; DNA: TGTGCCAGCAGCTTAGCGGGGGGGAGCGAGCAGTACTTC; CDR3: CASSLAGGSEQYF
D: -; size: -; length: 18; J: TRBJ1-3; V: TRBV5-1; DNA: TGCGCCAGCAGCCCAAGTAATCATCTCGGTGCCTCTGGAAACACCATATATTTT; CDR3: CASSPSNHLGASGNTIYF
D: -; size: -; length: 15; J: TRBJ2-7; V: TRBV15; DNA: TGTGCCACCAGCAGAGATAGGAACAGACCCTACGAGCAGTACTTC; CDR3: CATSRDRNRPYEQYF
D: -; size: -; length: 12; J: TRBJ2-5; V: TRBV7-9; DNA: TGTGCCAGCAGCGAGTCTCAAGAGACCCAGTACTTC; CDR3: CASSESQETQYF
D: TRBD1; size: -; length: 15; J: TRBJ1-4; V: TRBV7-2; DNA: TGTGCCAGCAGCTTAGCCGGGACAGGAAATGAAAAACTGTTTTTT; CDR3: CASSLAGTGNEKLFF
D: TRBD2; size: -; length: 16; J: TRBJ2-5; V: TRBV10-3; DNA: TGTGCCATCAGGAGAACAGCTAGCGGGGGTGGAGAGACCCAGTACTTC; CDR3: CAIRRTASGGGETQYF
D: -; size: few; length: 12; J: TRBJ1-1; V: TRBV25-1; DNA: TGTGCCAGCAGTGATCCATACACTGAAGCTTTCTTT; CDR3: CASSDPYTEAFF
D: -; size: -; length: 14; J: TRBJ1-3; V: TRBV6-1; DNA: TGTGCCAGCAGTCCCAGGACTCTTGGAAACACCATATATTTT; CDR3: CASSPRTLGNTIYF
D: -; size: -; length: 11; J: TRBJ2-5; V: TRBV20-1; DNA: TGCAGTGCCCTTTACCAAGAGACCCAGTACTTC; CDR3: CSALYQETQYF
D: -; size: -; length: 14; J: TRBJ1-4; V: TRBV2; DNA: TGTGCCAGCAGTTCTCAGGTGGTAAATGAAAAACTGTTTTTT; CDR3: CASSSQVVNEKLFF
D: TRBD1; size: -; length: 13; J: TRBJ1-6; V: TRBV6-5; DNA: TGTGCCAGCAGTTCCAGGGGGATTTCACCCCTCCACTTT; CDR3: CASSSRGISPLHF
D: -; size: -; length: 13; J: TRBJ1-2; V: TRBV15; DNA: TGTGCCACCAGCTCTCAACAGGGCTATGGCTACACCTTC; CDR3: CATSSQQGYGYTF
D: -; size: few; length: 15; J: TRBJ2-6; V: TRBV5-1; DNA: TGCGCCAGCAGCTTGGAGGTCTCTGGGCTCAACGTCCTGACTTTC; CDR3: CASSLEVSGLNVLTF
D: -; size: -; length: 12; J: TRBJ2-7; V: TRBV12-5; DNA: TGTGCTAGTGGTTTGGAGGGGTACGAGCAGTACTTC; CDR3: CASGLEGYEQYF
D: TRBD1; size: -; length: 14; J: TRBJ2-7; V: TRBV10-3; DNA: TGTGCCATCAGGGCGGGACAGGGGGCCTACGAGCAGTACTTC; CDR3: CAIRAGQGAYEQYF
D: -; size: -; length: 10; J: TRBJ1-1; V: TRBV19; DNA: TGTGCCAGTAGTGGACAGGAAGCTTTCTTT; CDR3: CASSGQEAFF
D: -; size: -; length: 16; J: TRBJ2-4; V: TRBV2; DNA: TGTGCCAGCAGTGCTCAACCGCAGGGAATCAAAAACATTCAGTACTTC; CDR3: CASSAQPQGIKNIQYF
D: -; size: -; length: 14; J: TRBJ2-2; V: TRBV9; DNA: TGTGCCAGCAGCGTAGGAACTGCAACCGGGGAGCTGTTTTTT; CDR3: CASSVGTATGELFF
D: -; size: -; length: 15; J: TRBJ1-5; V: TRBV6-1; DNA: TGTGCCAGCAGTGAAACTGAGTTTAGCAATCAGCCCCAGCATTTT; CDR3: CASSETEFSNQPQHF
D: -; size: -; length: 14; J: TRBJ2-1; V: TRBV5-1; DNA: TGCGCCAGCAGCTTGGATGTTTCGGGGAATGAGCAGTTCTTC; CDR3: CASSLDVSGNEQFF
D: -; size: -; length: 16; J: TRBJ2-7; V: TRBV9; DNA: TGTGCCAGCAGCCCCTCTAGGTCTAGTGCCGCCTACGAGCAGTACTTC; CDR3: CASSPSRSSAAYEQYF
D: -; size: -; length: 14; J: TRBJ1-1; V: TRBV7-8; DNA: TGTGCCAGCAGCTTAGGGATTTCAGGGATGGGAGCTTTCTTT; CDR3: CASSLGISGMGAFF
D: -; size: -; length: 11; J: TRBJ2-7; V: TRBV25-1; DNA: TGTGCCAGCAGTGAAATTAATGAGCAGTACTTC; CDR3: CASSEINEQYF
D: -; size: -; length: 12; J: TRBJ2-7; V: TRBV6-1; DNA: TGTGCCAGCATTTTATGGGGGCGCGAGCAGTACTTC; CDR3: CASILWGREQYF
D: -; size: -; length: 16; J: TRBJ2-7; V: TRBV7-9; DNA: TGTGCCAGCAGCTTAGGTCCGGGGTCCCCTGGTGACGAGCAGTACTTC; CDR3: CASSLGPGSPGDEQYF
D: -; size: -; length: 16; J: TRBJ1-4; V: TRBV4-3; DNA: TGCGCCAGCAGCCAAGATGTCGGGGGGCGAGAAGAAAAACTGTTTTTT; CDR3: CASSQDVGGREEKLFF
D: TRBD2; size: -; length: 13; J: TRBJ2-3; V: TRBV18; DNA: TGTGCCAGCCAGACTAGCGCCGGAGATACGCAGTATTTT; CDR3: CASQTSAGDTQYF
D: -; size: -; length: 15; J: TRBJ1-1; V: TRBV6-1; DNA: TGTGCCAGCAGTGCACCGACAGATCTAAGAACTGAAGCTTTCTTT; CDR3: CASSAPTDLRTEAFF
D: TRBD2; size: once; length: 18; J: TRBJ2-3; V: TRBV7-9; DNA: TGTGCCAGCAGCTTACGGACTTTGAGCGGGGGGATCACAGATACGCAGTATTTT; CDR3: CASSLRTLSGGITDTQYF
D: TRBD1; size: -; length: 13; J: TRBJ1-1; V: TRBV7-2; DNA: TGTGCCAGCAGCTTAGATCGACAGGGACAGGCTTTCTTT; CDR3: CASSLDRQGQAFF
D: -; size: -; length: 15; J: TRBJ2-7; V: TRBV7-6; DNA: TGTGCCAGCAGCCTACGGACAGAAAATCACTACGAGCAGTACTTC; CDR3: CASSLRTENHYEQYF
D: TRBD1; size: -; length: 15; J: TRBJ2-2; V: TRBV19; DNA: TGTGCCAGTAGTATCCGGGACAGGGGACCCGGGGAGCTGTTTTTT; CDR3: CASSIRDRGPGELFF
D: TRBD2; size: -; length: 15; J: TRBJ2-7; V: TRBV9; DNA: TGTGCCAGCAGCCCGACCCCGGGGGGGTCCTACGAGCAGTACTTC; CDR3: CASSPTPGGSYEQYF
D: -; size: -; length: 15; J: TRBJ1-6; V: TRBV19; DNA: TGTGCCAGTAGAAACCCGAGCTCCTATAATTCACCCCTCCACTTT; CDR3: CASRNPSSYNSPLHF
D: -; size: -; length: 10; J: TRBJ1-2; V: TRBV7-2; DNA: TGTGCCAGCAGCGAGGATGGCTACACCTTC; CDR3: CASSEDGYTF
D: TRBD1; size: -; length: 13; J: TRBJ1-1; V: TRBV11-2; DNA: TGTGCCAGCAGCTTAGGACAGGGCACTGAAGCTTTCTTT; CDR3: CASSLGQGTEAFF
D: -; size: -; length: 16; J: TRBJ2-3; V: TRBV5-1; DNA: TGCGCCAGCAGCTTGATCAGGGATCCCCCCGGTAACACGCAGTATTTT; CDR3: CASSLIRDPPGNTQYF
D: TRBD1; size: -; length: 14; J: TRBJ2-3; V: TRBV2; DNA: TGTGCCAGCAGTCTTGACAGGGGCACAGATACGCAGTATTTT; CDR3: CASSLDRGTDTQYF
D: -; size: -; length: 15; J: TRBJ1-6; V: TRBV11-2; DNA: TGTGCCAGCAGCTTCAATACAGGGAACAATTCACCCCTCCACTTT; CDR3: CASSFNTGNNSPLHF
D: -; size: once; length: 19; J: TRBJ1-2; V: TRBV4-3; DNA: TGCGCCAGCAGCCAAGATACGCCCCATAACAGTCCTGGAGGTTATGGCTACACCTTC; CDR3: CASSQDTPHNSPGGYGYTF
D: -; size: -; length: 18; J: TRBJ2-2; V: TRBV18; DNA: TGTGCCAGCTCCCGGATGCGGGGTAGACCTTTGAACACCGGGGAGCTGTTTTTT; CDR3: CASSRMRGRPLNTGELFF
D: -; size: once; length: 16; J: TRBJ1-3; V: TRBV4-3; DNA: TGCGCCAGCAGCCAAGAAGCACCCCTCTCTGGAAACACCATATATTTT; CDR3: CASSQEAPLSGNTIYF
D: -; size: -; length: 14; J: TRBJ2-1; V: TRBV2; DNA: TGTGCCAGCAGTGAAAGGCCAGGTAACAATGAGCAGTTCTTC; CDR3: CASSERPGNNEQFF
D: -; size: -; length: 14; J: TRBJ1-1; V: TRBV9; DNA: TGTGCCAGCAGCATCACAGGAAAGAACACTGAAGCTTTCTTT; CDR3: CASSITGKNTEAFF
D: -; size: -; length: 14; J: TRBJ1-2; V: TRBV30; DNA: TGTGCCTGGAGTCCGGGGGGGGCAAACTATGGCTACACCTTC; CDR3: CAWSPGGANYGYTF